The present entry profiles one T cell receptor (beta chain) with its context. The sample is drawn from a study of technical replicates of blood from several donors. The CDR3 runs to 13 residues. Germline V CDR1 and CDR2: PRHDT, FYEKMQ (reference sequence). Trimming left V 5 bases short and J 4 bases short, with 9 bases between. Libraries were prepared by immunoSEQ multiplex PCR; TCRdb keeps only in-frame clonotypes and omits some of them. The sample has more than 90,000 clones; around 95% are singletons. Sequencing was performed on T cells isolated from PBMCs. The rearrangement uses TRBV13 and TRBJ2-1; D is possibly TRBD1 (5 bases). The clonotype originates from a human donor in good health. CDR3 sequence reads: CASSKAGYNEQFF. The DNA of the CDR3 is TGTGCCAGCAGCAAGGCAGGGTACAATGAGCAGTTCTTC.